These 2 T cell receptor beta chains originate from one sample sequenced in a study of CD8 T cells in Susac syndrome. A quantity of about 0.45 to 1 ug RNA underwent reverse transcription using random hexamers. TCRdb re-analysed the immunoSEQ multiplex PCR reads in MiXCR, keeping a single row per CDR3 protein. The profile covers under 200,000 distinct CDR3 sequences, with 90% to 95% appearing a single time and 0.09% to 0.12% taken by the ten largest. Sequencing input: CD4+ T cells from PBMCs. The source of these receptors is a human donor in good health.

The genes are TRBV7-2 and TRBJ1-4; D gene uncertain. V lost 5 bases to trimming and J lost 8 bases, with 15 bases between them. This CDR3 is 14 amino acids long. CDR1 is SGHTA and CDR2 is FQGNSA in the germline V gene. The CDR3 DNA sequence: TGTGCCAGCAGCCCGGGCCTCCCGGGGGAAAAACTGTTTTTT. It codes for CASSPGLPGEKLFF.

The chain joins TRBV5-8 to TRBJ1-6, with no clear D. CDR3 size: 16 residues. Germline V gene data show CDR1 as SGHTS and CDR2 as YDEGEE. V was shortened by 0 bases and J by 2 bases, with 9 bases between the two germline ends. The CDR3 region has the DNA TGTGCCAGCAGCTTGGAAAAAGGGCCCTATAATTCACCCCTCCACTTT. Translation gives CASSLEKGPYNSPLHF.